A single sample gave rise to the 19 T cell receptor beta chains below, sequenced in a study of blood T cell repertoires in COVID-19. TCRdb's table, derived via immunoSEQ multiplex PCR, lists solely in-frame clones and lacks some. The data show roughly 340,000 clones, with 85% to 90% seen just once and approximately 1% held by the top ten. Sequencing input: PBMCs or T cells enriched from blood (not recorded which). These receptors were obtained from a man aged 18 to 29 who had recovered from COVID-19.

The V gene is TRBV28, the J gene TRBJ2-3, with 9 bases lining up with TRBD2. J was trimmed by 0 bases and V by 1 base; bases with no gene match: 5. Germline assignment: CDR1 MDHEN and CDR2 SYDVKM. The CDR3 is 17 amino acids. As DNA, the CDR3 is TGTGCCAGCAGTTTATCTGGGCTAGCGGGGAGCACAGATACGCAGTATTTT. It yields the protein CASSLSGLAGSTDTQYF.

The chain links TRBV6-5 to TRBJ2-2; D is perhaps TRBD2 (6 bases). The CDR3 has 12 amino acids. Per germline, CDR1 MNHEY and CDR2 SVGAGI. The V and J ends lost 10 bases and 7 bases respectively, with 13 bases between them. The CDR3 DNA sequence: TGTGCCATCCTACCGGGAGTCGGGGAGCTGTTTTTT. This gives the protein CAILPGVGELFF.

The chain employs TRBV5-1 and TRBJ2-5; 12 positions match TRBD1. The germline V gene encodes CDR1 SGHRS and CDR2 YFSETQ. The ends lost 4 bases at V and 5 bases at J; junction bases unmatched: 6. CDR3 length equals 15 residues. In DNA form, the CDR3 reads TGCGCCAGCAGCCTGGGGACAGGGGGCTATGAGACCCAGTACTTC. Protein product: CASSLGTGGYETQYF. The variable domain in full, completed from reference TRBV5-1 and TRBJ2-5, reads KAGVTQTPRYLIKTRGQQVTLSCSPISGHRSVSWYQQTPGQGLQFLFEYFSETQRNKGNFPGRFSGRQFSNSRSEMNVSTLELGDSALYLCASSLGTGGYETQYFGPGTRLLVL.

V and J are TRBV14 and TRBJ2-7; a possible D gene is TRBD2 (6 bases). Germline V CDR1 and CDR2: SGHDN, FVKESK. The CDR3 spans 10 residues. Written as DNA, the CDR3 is TGTGCCAGCAGGCGGGGCAGGGAATTTGTC. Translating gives CASRRGREFV.

The CDR3 DNA sequence: TGTGCCACCAGTGACCCCTCGGGGGGCGCAATGGGCGAGCAGTACTTC. Encoded protein: CATSDPSGGAMGEQYF. The V gene is TRBV24-1, the J gene TRBJ2-7; a possible D gene is TRBD2 (7 bases). The CDR3 extends over 16 amino acids. V was pared by 4 bases and J by 6 bases, with 21 bases between. The germline CDR1 and CDR2 sequences are KGHDR and SFDVKD.

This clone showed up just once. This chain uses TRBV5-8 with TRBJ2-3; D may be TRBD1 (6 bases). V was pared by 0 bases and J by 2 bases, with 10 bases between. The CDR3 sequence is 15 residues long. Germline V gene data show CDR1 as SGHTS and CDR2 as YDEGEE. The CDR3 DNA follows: TGTGCCAGCAGCTTGGCAGGGGTTACCACAGATACGCAGTATTTT. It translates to CASSLAGVTTDTQYF.

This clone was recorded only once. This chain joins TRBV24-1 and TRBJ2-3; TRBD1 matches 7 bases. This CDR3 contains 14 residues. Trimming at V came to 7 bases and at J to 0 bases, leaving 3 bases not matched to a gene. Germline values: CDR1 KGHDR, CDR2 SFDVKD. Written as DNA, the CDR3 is TGTGCCACCAGCACAGGGGTAAGCACAGATACGCAGTATTTT. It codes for CATSTGVSTDTQYF.

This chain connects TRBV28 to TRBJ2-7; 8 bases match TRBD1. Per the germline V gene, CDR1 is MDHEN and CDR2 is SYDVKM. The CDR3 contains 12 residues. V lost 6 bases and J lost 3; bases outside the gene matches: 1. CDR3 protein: CASRQGGYEQYF. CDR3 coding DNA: TGTGCCAGCAGACAGGGGGGCTACGAGCAGTACTTC.

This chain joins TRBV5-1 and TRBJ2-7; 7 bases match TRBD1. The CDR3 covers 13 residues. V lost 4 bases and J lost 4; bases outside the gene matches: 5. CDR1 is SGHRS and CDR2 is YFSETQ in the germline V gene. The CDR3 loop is CASSPGQPYEQYF. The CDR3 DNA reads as TGCGCCAGCAGCCCGGGACAGCCTTACGAGCAGTACTTC.

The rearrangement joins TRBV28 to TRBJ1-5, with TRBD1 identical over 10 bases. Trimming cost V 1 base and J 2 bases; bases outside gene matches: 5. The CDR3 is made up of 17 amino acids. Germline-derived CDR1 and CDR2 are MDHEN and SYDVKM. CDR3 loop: CASSLYSTGGGNQPQHF. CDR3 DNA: TGTGCCAGCAGTTTATACTCGACAGGGGGCGGCAATCAGCCCCAGCATTTT.

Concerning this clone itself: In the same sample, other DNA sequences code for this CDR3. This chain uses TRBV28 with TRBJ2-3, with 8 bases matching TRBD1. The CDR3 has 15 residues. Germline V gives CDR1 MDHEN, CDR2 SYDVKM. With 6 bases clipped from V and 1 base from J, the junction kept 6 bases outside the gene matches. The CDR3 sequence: CASSPPGQGTDTQYF. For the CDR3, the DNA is TGTGCCAGCAGCCCGCCGGGACAGGGCACAGATACGCAGTATTTT.

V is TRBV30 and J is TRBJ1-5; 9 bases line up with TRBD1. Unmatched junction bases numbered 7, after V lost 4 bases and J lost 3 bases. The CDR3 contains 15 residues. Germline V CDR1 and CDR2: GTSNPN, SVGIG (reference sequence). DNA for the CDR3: TGTGCCTGGAATACCGGGACAGGGACCAATCAGCCCCAGCATTTT. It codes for CAWNTGTGTNQPQHF.

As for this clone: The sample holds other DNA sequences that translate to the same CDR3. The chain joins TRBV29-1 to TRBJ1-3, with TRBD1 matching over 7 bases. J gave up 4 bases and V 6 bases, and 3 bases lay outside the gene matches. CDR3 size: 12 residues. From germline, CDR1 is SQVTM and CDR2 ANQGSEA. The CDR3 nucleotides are TGCAGCGTAGAGACAGGGGGAAACACCATATATTTT. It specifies CSVETGGNTIYF.

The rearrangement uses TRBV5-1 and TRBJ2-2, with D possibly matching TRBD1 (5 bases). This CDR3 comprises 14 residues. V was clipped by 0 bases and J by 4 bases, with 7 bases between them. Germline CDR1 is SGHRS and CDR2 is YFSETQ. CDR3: CASSLDRSTGELFF. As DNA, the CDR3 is TGCGCCAGCAGCTTGGACAGGTCCACCGGGGAGCTGTTTTTT.

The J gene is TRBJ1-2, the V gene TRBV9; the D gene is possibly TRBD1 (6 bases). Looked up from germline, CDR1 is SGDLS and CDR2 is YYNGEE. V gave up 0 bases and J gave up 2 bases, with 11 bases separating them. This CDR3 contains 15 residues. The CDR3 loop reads CASSVDPGANYGYTF. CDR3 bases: TGTGCCAGCAGCGTAGACCCAGGGGCAAACTATGGCTACACCTTC.

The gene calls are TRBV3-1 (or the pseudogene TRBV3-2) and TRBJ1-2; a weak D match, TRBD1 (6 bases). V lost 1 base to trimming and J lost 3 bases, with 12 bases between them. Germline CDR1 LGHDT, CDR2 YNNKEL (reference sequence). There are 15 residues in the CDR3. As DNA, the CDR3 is TGTGCCAGCAGCCAAGGGACAGTTTCCTACTATGGCTACACCTTC. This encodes CASSQGTVSYYGYTF.

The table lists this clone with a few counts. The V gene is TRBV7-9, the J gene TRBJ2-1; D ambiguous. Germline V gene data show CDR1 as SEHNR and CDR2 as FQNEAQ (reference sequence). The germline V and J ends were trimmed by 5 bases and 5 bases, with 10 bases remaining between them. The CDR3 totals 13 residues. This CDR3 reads CASSLFRDNEQFF. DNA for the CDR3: TGTGCCAGCAGCCTATTTCGCGACAATGAGCAGTTCTTC.

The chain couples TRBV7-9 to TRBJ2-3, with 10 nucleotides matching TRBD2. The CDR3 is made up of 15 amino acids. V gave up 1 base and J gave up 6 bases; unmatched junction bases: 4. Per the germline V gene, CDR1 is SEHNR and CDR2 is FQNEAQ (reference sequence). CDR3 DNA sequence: TGTGCCAGCAGCTTAGATCTAGCGGGAGCCGATACGCAGTATTTT. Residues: CASSLDLAGADTQYF.

The CDR3 region is CASRPSSHNEQFF. The DNA for the CDR3 is TGTGCCAGCAGGCCTAGTTCCCACAATGAGCAGTTCTTC. The chain is built from TRBV2 and TRBJ2-1; D remains ambiguous. The CDR3 loop spans 13 amino acids. Germline CDR1 is SNHLY and CDR2 is FYNNEI. Deletions cut 6 bases from V and 5 bases from J, with 11 bases between.